This T cell receptor (beta chain) emerged from a study of breast tumors, draining lymph nodes, adjacent tissues. Study findings and constraints: Tumor TCR diversity was below lymph nodes but above nontumor tissue. That most tumor T cells come from lymph nodes remained unproven. Tumor and nontumor repertoires were significantly more similar in luminal-like than in basal-like breast cancer. Findings are consistent with lymph node origin and intratumoral expansion of most tumor T cells.

This clonotype has a count of ten or more. Its cognate antigen is unknown. TCRdb re-called the multiplex PCR reads with MiXCR, one entry per CDR3 protein. The sample shows about 220,000 distinct CDR3 sequences, approximately 36% of them seen only once. Germline-derived CDR1 and CDR2 are DFQATT and SNEGSKA (reference sequence). The CDR3 has 14 residues. Trimming stripped 3 bases from V and 1 base from J, with 12 bases between. Breast cancer patients provided tissue from their axillary draining lymph nodes. This receptor was taken from a female donor with breast cancer. Some clones in this sample may be carry-over from other donors' samples. The sample comprised axillary lymph node tissue. The genes are TRBV20-1 and TRBJ2-5; D may be TRBD1 (6 bases). The CDR3 DNA reads as TGCAGTGCTAGTGCAGGGGCGACCCAAGAGACCCAGTACTTC. Translating it yields CSASAGATQETQYF.